One sample yielded the 25 T cell receptor beta chains listed below, sequenced in a study of shared clonotypes between healthy human individuals. As defined, naive CD8 cells were CD45RO-negative and positively selected for CCR7, with terminally differentiated effector memory CD45RA+ cells excluded. Profiling relied on immunoSEQ multiplex PCR, and the TCRdb table lists in-frame clones only, not all of them. There are about 2.1 million clones in the sample; around 95% occur only once, and approximately 1.7% lies in the top ten. Sequenced input: naive CD8+ T cells from PBMCs. These receptors all stem from a man between 18 and 29 years old in good health. Some clones in this sample may be carry-over from other donors' samples.

This clone appeared a single time. V usage is TRBV28 and J usage is TRBJ2-7; the D gene is possibly TRBD1 (6 bases). This CDR3 contains 11 residues. V shed 10 bases and J shed 5 bases, with 12 bases lying between them. Germline CDR1 and CDR2: MDHEN and SYDVKM. For the CDR3, the DNA is TGTGCCATCCTACAGGGAAACGAGCAGTACTTC. Protein sequence: CAILQGNEQYF.

About this clone: This same CDR3 is encoded by further DNA sequences in the sample. The V gene is TRBV7-9, the J gene TRBJ2-2; D call uncertain. Germline assignment: CDR1 SEHNR and CDR2 FQNEAQ (reference sequence). V was cut by 4 bases and J by 0 bases, with 9 bases left in between. The CDR3 spans 15 residues. The DNA for the CDR3 is TGTGCCAGCAGCTCCCGAGGATCGAACACCGGGGAGCTGTTTTTT. Its protein product is CASSSRGSNTGELFF.

CDR3 DNA sequence: TGTGCCAGCAGTCCGTCGACAGGCTCCTACAATGAGCAGTTCTTC. Translation: CASSPSTGSYNEQFF. V and J are TRBV28 and TRBJ2-1, with a possible D match to TRBD1 (6 bases). Trimming stripped 5 bases from V and 0 bases from J, with 11 bases between. From germline, CDR1 is MDHEN and CDR2 SYDVKM. The CDR3 extends over 15 amino acids.

The chain joins TRBV19 to TRBJ1-5; unclear D gene. Germline V gene data show CDR1 as LNHDA and CDR2 as SQIVND (reference sequence). The CDR3 is 14 residues long. V was cut by 3 bases and J by 0 bases, with 6 bases left in between. The CDR3 loop is CASSIGISNQPQHF. For the CDR3, the DNA is TGTGCCAGTAGTATCGGGATTAGCAATCAGCCCCAGCATTTT.

The CDR3 loop reads CAVKTGGTFRFYEQYF. The CDR3 coding sequence is TGTGCCGTCAAGACAGGGGGCACCTTCCGCTTCTACGAGCAGTACTTC. The V call is TRBV30, the J call TRBJ2-7, with 10 bases matching TRBD1. This CDR3 is 16 amino acids long. The ends lost 8 bases at V and 3 bases at J; junction bases unmatched: 16. Germline V gives CDR1 GTSNPN, CDR2 SVGIG (reference sequence).

The CDR3 loop is CASSPRTREAFF. CDR3 in DNA: TGTGCCAGCAGCCCCCGGACGAGGGAAGCTTTCTTT. This sequence joins TRBV7-9 and TRBJ1-1; D not certain. V was pared by 5 bases and J by 8 bases, with 12 bases between. The CDR3 loop spans 12 amino acids. Germline V gene data show CDR1 as SEHNR and CDR2 as FQNEAQ (reference sequence).

The chain couples TRBV11-2 to TRBJ1-1; no clear D gene. Germline V gene lookup returns CDR1 SGHAT and CDR2 FQNNGV. V dropped 4 bases and J dropped 2 bases, with 14 bases sitting between them. The CDR3 consists of 15 residues. CDR3 DNA: TGTGCCAGCAGCTCCAGTTGGCCGTACAACACTGAAGCTTTCTTT. Its protein product is CASSSSWPYNTEAFF.

This rearrangement joins TRBV29-1 to TRBJ2-1; the D call may be TRBD1 or TRBD2 (5 bases each). This CDR3 is 12 amino acids long. Looked up from germline, CDR1 is SQVTM and CDR2 is ANQGSEA. Trimming stripped 3 bases from V and 10 bases from J, with 13 bases between. In nucleotides, the CDR3 is TGCAGCGTTGAGAGGGACCCGAAGGAGCAGTTCTTC. Translated: CSVERDPKEQFF.

As DNA, the CDR3 is TGTGCCAGCAGTTTCGAGGGACATGGCTATGGCTACACCTTC. The encoded protein is CASSFEGHGYGYTF. The V call is TRBV27, the J call TRBJ1-2, with a tentative D call TRBD1 (6 bases). Germline V lookup: CDR1 MNHEY, CDR2 SMNVEV (reference sequence). The CDR3 sequence is 14 residues long. V dropped 3 bases and J dropped 4 bases, with 12 bases sitting between them.

The V and J genes are TRBV7-9 and TRBJ2-1; 14 bases match TRBD2. Losses at the gene ends were 5 bases for V and 7 bases for J; bases not matched to a gene: 7. Germline V gene data show CDR1 as SEHNR and CDR2 as FQNEAQ (reference sequence). CDR3 length: 16 amino acids. CDR3 bases: TGTGCCAGCAGCGGACCGGGACTAGCGGGAGTAAATGAGCAGTTCTTC. Translating gives CASSGPGLAGVNEQFF.

The chain has TRBV6-5 and TRBJ1-1; a weak D match, TRBD1 (5 bases). The CDR3 spans 16 residues. Trimming shortened V by 1 base and J by 4 bases, and 16 bases separated the two germline ends. Germline V gives CDR1 MNHEY, CDR2 SVGAGI. CDR3: CASSYFPDIPSTEAFF. Here the CDR3 DNA reads TGTGCCAGCAGTTACTTCCCGGACATTCCATCCACTGAAGCTTTCTTT.

The chain carries TRBV27 and TRBJ2-7; TRBD1 might be the D (6 bases). Germline values: CDR1 MNHEY, CDR2 SMNVEV (reference sequence). The CDR3 sequence is 14 residues long. Trimming shortened V by 8 bases and J by 2 bases, and 16 bases separated the two germline ends. The CDR3 spells CASAYRAPPYEQYF. The CDR3 region has the DNA TGTGCCAGCGCCTACAGGGCCCCTCCCTACGAGCAGTACTTC.

This chain uses TRBV14 with TRBJ1-1; D is unclear. CDR1 is SGHDN, CDR2 FVKESK, per germline. Trimming took off 3 bases at V and 9 bases at J, with 11 bases between the two ends. The CDR3 length is 12 residues. CDR3 amino acids: CASSHGPLKAFF. The CDR3 DNA reads as TGTGCCAGCAGCCATGGGCCTTTGAAAGCTTTCTTT.

V and J are TRBV4-1 and TRBJ1-6; 7 nucleotides match TRBD1. The V gene end was trimmed by 6 bases and the J gene end by 7 bases; junction bases not matched to a gene: 9. The CDR3 extends over 15 amino acids. Germline lookup yields CDR1 MGHRA and CDR2 YSYEKL. The CDR3 sequence is CASRSPTGLNSPLHF. In DNA, the CDR3 is TGCGCCAGCAGGTCACCGACAGGGTTAAATTCACCCCTCCACTTT.

This clone has a single count. V usage is TRBV7-9 and J usage is TRBJ2-7; 7 bases map to TRBD2. The CDR3 length is 14 residues. Germline CDR1 SEHNR, CDR2 FQNEAQ (reference sequence). The V and J ends lost 5 bases and 5 bases, in that order; junction bases with no gene match: 9. The DNA for the CDR3 is TGTGCCAGCAGCCCCCAGGGACTACGGAACGAGCAGTACTTC. Amino acids: CASSPQGLRNEQYF.

The genes are TRBV28 and TRBJ2-1; D might be TRBD2 (6 bases). The CDR3 is 15 amino acids. CDR1 MDHEN and CDR2 SYDVKM come from the germline V gene. V dropped 7 bases and J dropped 7 bases, with 20 bases sitting between them. The CDR3 region is CASNPSARGLNEQFF. CDR3 DNA: TGTGCCAGCAACCCCAGCGCGCGGGGTTTAAATGAGCAGTTCTTC.

V gene TRBV27 combines with J gene TRBJ2-7; D is tentatively TRBD1 or TRBD2 (6 bases each). Trimming removed 6 bases from V and 6 bases from J, with 21 bases in between. CDR3 length: 15 amino acids. CDR1 and CDR2 (germline): MNHEY, SMNVEV (reference sequence). The CDR3 sequence is CASSTPGGNRPEQYF. The CDR3 DNA sequence: TGTGCCAGCAGCACACCCGGGGGCAACCGCCCCGAGCAGTACTTC.

The rearrangement uses TRBV4-1 and TRBJ2-7; 7 positions match TRBD1. Germline CDR1 reads MGHRA; CDR2 reads YSYEKL. The CDR3 covers 13 residues. After removal of 6 bases from V and 0 bases from J, the junction contained 2 bases not matched to a gene. The CDR3 loop reads CASRGQNSYEQYF. The DNA for the CDR3 is TGCGCCAGCAGGGGACAGAACTCCTACGAGCAGTACTTC.

The V gene is TRBV19, the J gene TRBJ1-4, with D possibly TRBD1 on 6 matching bases. The V gene's germline CDR1 is LNHDA and CDR2 SQIVND (reference sequence). This CDR3 has 16 amino acids. Trimming took off 3 bases at V and 3 bases at J, with 14 bases between the two ends. The CDR3 bases are TGTGCCAGTAGTATGGCAGGGGAGGGATCTAATGAAAAACTGTTTTTT. This gives the protein CASSMAGEGSNEKLFF.

DNA of the CDR3: TGTGCCAGTAGGATGACACAGGGGTCAGCTGAAGCTTTCTTT. It codes for CASRMTQGSAEAFF. This chain connects TRBV19 to TRBJ1-1, with TRBD1 matching 7 bases. The CDR3 is 14 amino acids. J gave up 6 bases and V 6 bases, and 10 bases lay outside the gene matches. The V gene's germline CDR1 is LNHDA and CDR2 SQIVND (reference sequence).

The CDR3 sequence is CASSLVGRYETQYF. CDR3 nucleotide sequence: TGTGCCAGCAGCTTAGTCGGCAGGTACGAGACCCAGTACTTC. This chain links TRBV7-2 with TRBJ2-5, with D unresolved. Germline lookup yields CDR1 SGHTA and CDR2 FQGNSA. The V end lost 1 base, the J end lost 5 bases, and 11 bases lay between the germline ends. The CDR3 is 14 amino acids. Looking up the rest from reference TRBV7-2 and TRBJ2-5 gives the full variable domain: GAGVSQSPSNKVTEKGKDVELRCDPISGHTALYWYRQSLGQGLEFLIYFQGNSAPDKSGLPSDRFSAERTGGSVSTLTIQRTQQEDSAVYLCASSLVGRYETQYFGPGTRLLVL.

The rearrangement links TRBV15 to TRBJ2-1; 8 nucleotides line up with TRBD1. The germline V gene has CDR1 LNHNV and CDR2 YYDKDF (reference sequence). This CDR3 has 15 residues. V lost 6 bases to trimming and J lost 4 bases; unmatched junction nucleotides: 8. The chain's CDR3 is CATSYTGTGYNEQFF. The CDR3 coding sequence is TGTGCCACCAGTTATACCGGGACAGGTTACAATGAGCAGTTCTTC.

The V gene is TRBV13, the J gene TRBJ2-2, with D hard to call. Germline V gene data show CDR1 as PRHDT and CDR2 as FYEKMQ (reference sequence). V was cut by 2 bases and J by 6 bases, with 16 bases left in between. CDR3 length: 16 residues. CDR3 amino acids: CASSLSPGIYAGELFF. For the CDR3, the DNA is TGTGCCAGCAGCTTATCCCCCGGAATTTACGCCGGGGAGCTGTTTTTT. Variable domain in full (rest from reference TRBV13 and TRBJ2-2): AAGVIQSPRHLIKEKRETATLKCYPIPRHDTVYWYQQGPGQDPQFLISFYEKMQSDKGSIPDRFSAQQFSDYHSELNMSSLELGDSALYFCASSLSPGIYAGELFFGEGSRLTVL.

The chain employs TRBV28 and TRBJ1-5; D is uncertain. CDR3 size: 13 residues. Germline loops: CDR1 MDHEN, CDR2 SYDVKM. The V end was cut by 1 base, the J end by 9 bases, with 10 bases between. DNA of the CDR3: TGTGCCAGCAGTTTATTGGGCGGGCGGCCCCAGCATTTT. This codes for CASSLLGGRPQHF.

This chain's CDR3 is CASSWSRATYEQYF. Here the CDR3 DNA reads TGTGCCAGCAGTTGGTCCAGGGCGACCTACGAGCAGTACTTC. This chain links TRBV6-6 with TRBJ2-7, with D perhaps matching TRBD1 (5 bases). Germline values: CDR1 MNHNY, CDR2 SVGAGI (reference sequence). The ends were cut back, 4 bases at V and 2 bases at J, with 12 bases in the middle. The CDR3 totals 14 residues.